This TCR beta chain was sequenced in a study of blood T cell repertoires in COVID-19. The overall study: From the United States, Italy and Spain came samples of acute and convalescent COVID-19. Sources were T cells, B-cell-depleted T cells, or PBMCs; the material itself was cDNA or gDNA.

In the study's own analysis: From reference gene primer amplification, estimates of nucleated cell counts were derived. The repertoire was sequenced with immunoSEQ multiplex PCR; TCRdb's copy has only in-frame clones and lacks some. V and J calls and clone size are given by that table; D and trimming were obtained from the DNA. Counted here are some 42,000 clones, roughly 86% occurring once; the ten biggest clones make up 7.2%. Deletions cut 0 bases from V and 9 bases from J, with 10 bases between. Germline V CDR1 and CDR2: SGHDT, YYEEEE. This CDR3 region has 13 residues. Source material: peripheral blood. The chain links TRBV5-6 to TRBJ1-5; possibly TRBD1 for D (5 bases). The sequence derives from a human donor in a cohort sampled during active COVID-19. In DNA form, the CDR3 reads TGTGCCAGCAGCTTGGTTGGGCAGGGGCCCCAGCATTTT. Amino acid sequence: CASSLVGQGPQHF.